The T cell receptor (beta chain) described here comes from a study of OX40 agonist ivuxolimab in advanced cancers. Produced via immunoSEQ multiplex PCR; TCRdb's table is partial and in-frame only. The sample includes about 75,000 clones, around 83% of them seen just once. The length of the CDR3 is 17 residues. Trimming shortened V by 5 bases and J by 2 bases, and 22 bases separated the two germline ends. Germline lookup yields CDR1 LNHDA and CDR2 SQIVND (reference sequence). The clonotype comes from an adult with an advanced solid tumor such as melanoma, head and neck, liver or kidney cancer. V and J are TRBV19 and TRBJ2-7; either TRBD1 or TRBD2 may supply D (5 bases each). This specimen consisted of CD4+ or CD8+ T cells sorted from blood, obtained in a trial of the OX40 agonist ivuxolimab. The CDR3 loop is CASSAASRDGLTYEQYF. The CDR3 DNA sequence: TGTGCCAGTAGTGCGGCTTCCCGGGACGGTCTCACCTACGAGCAGTACTTC.